Below are 5 T cell receptor beta chains sequenced from a single sample in a study of OX40 agonist ivuxolimab in advanced cancers. Clones were sequenced by immunoSEQ multiplex PCR, and TCRdb holds only the in-frame ones, with some missing. Of over 75,000 clones in the sample, 94% were seen once. Material: CD4+ or CD8+ T cells sorted from blood, obtained in a trial of the OX40 agonist ivuxolimab. These receptors were obtained from an adult with an advanced solid tumor such as melanoma, head and neck, liver or kidney cancer.

The chain is built from TRBV5-6 and TRBJ2-5; 12 bases map to TRBD2. From germline, CDR1 is SGHDT and CDR2 YYEEEE. CDR3 length equals 16 residues. Unmatched junction bases numbered 3, after V lost 2 bases and J lost 1 base. Here the CDR3 DNA reads TGTGCCAGCAGCTTACCTAGCGGGGGGGTCCAAGAGACCCAGTACTTC. Encoded protein: CASSLPSGGVQETQYF.

This chain connects TRBV5-4 to TRBJ2-1; TRBD1 matches 10 bases. After removal of 4 bases from V and 3 bases from J, the junction contained 7 bases not matched to a gene. The CDR3 sequence is 16 residues long. The germline V gene encodes CDR1 SGHNT and CDR2 YYREEE (reference sequence). CDR3 loop: CASSLTGGFIYNEQFF. CDR3 coding DNA: TGTGCCAGCAGCCTGACAGGGGGCTTTATCTACAATGAGCAGTTCTTC.

The chain carries TRBV10-3 and TRBJ1-1, with a weak D call TRBD1 (6 bases). CDR1 ENHRY and CDR2 SYGVKD come from the germline V gene. Trimming removed 3 bases at V and 11 bases at J, with 10 bases between. This CDR3 is 11 amino acids long. As DNA, the CDR3 is TGTGCCATCAGTGAAGGGGGAAGGGCTTTCTTT. This codes for CAISEGGRAFF.

Within the sample, this clone is large. The V and J genes are TRBV11-3 and TRBJ2-7; 10 bases map to TRBD1. Germline V gives CDR1 SGHNT, CDR2 YENEEA. The CDR3 is 15 residues long. V was clipped by 1 base and J by 4 bases; unmatched bases: 4. The CDR3 region has the DNA TGTGCCAGCAGCTTAGCCGGGACAGGGGTATACGAGCAGTACTTC. Its translation is CASSLAGTGVYEQYF.

The rearrangement joins TRBV4-1 to TRBJ2-3, with 7 bases aligning to TRBD2. V was clipped by 0 bases and J by 7 bases; unmatched bases: 16. This CDR3 contains 18 residues. CDR1 and CDR2 from the germline V gene are MGHRA and YSYEKL. CDR3 amino acids: CASSQDLGASGPPNTQYF. CDR3 nucleotides: TGCGCCAGCAGCCAAGATCTTGGCGCTAGCGGCCCACCTAATACGCAGTATTTT.